The 12 T cell receptor beta chains given below trace back to one sample, sequenced in a study of CD8 T cells in ankylosing spondylitis. TCRdb redid the calling of the 5' RACE reads with MiXCR, one entry per CDR3 protein. The sample consists of some 240,000 distinct CDR3 sequences, under 30% of them appearing once. Material for sequencing was blood, either unsorted or a sorted T cell fraction (not recorded which). These receptors were obtained from a male donor with ankylosing spondylitis or in good health (not recorded which).

This clonotype was seen repeatedly, ten times or more. This chain joins TRBV5-1 and TRBJ2-2, with D possibly TRBD2 on 6 matching bases. V gave up 0 bases and J gave up 4 bases, with 10 bases separating them. Germline V lookup: CDR1 SGHRS, CDR2 YFSETQ. This CDR3 has 15 amino acids. Here the CDR3 reads CASSLDLASTGELFF. The CDR3 bases are TGCGCCAGCAGCTTGGACCTAGCGTCCACCGGGGAGCTGTTTTTT. The full variable domain, its missing parts supplied by reference TRBV5-1 and TRBJ2-2, is KAGVTQTPRYLIKTRGQQVTLSCSPISGHRSVSWYQQTPGQGLQFLFEYFSETQRNKGNFPGRFSGRQFSNSRSEMNVSTLELGDSALYLCASSLDLASTGELFFGEGSRLTVL.

This clonotype was observed many times. The rearrangement uses TRBV20-1 and TRBJ1-1, with D hard to call. Germline loops: CDR1 DFQATT, CDR2 SNEGSKA (reference sequence). The CDR3 runs 13 residues. Deletions cut 3 bases from V and 5 bases from J, with 13 bases between. The CDR3 protein is CSASFQVGTEAFF. CDR3 in DNA: TGCAGTGCTAGTTTCCAAGTGGGGACTGAAGCTTTCTTT.

This clonotype showed up many times. A read error may produce the germline difference seen at one junction end. The gene calls are TRBV3-1 and TRBJ2-1; no clear D. CDR3 length: 11 amino acids. Germline CDR1 LGHDT, CDR2 YNNKEL (reference sequence). The CDR3 coding sequence is TGTGCCAGCAGCCAAGGACCCTCCGGCGTCTTC. Encoded protein: CASSQGPSGVF.

The CDR3: CSATPTRRLAKNIQYF. CDR3 bases: TGCAGTGCTACCCCGACCAGGAGACTAGCCAAAAACATTCAGTACTTC. This rearrangement joins TRBV20-1 to TRBJ2-4; no clear D. The V end was cut by 4 bases, the J end by 0 bases, with 16 bases between. Germline CDR1 and CDR2: DFQATT and SNEGSKA (reference sequence). The CDR3 extends over 16 amino acids.

This chain uses TRBV6-1 with TRBJ1-1; D remains ambiguous. Trimming stripped 6 bases from V and 1 base from J, with 9 bases between. The CDR3 sequence is 13 residues long. Germline assignment: CDR1 MNHNS and CDR2 SASEGT. The chain's CDR3 is CASRNHKNTEAFF. As DNA, the CDR3 is TGTGCCAGCAGGAACCACAAGAACACTGAAGCTTTCTTT.

The CDR3: CAWSLGLLWDQPQHF. Written as DNA, the CDR3 is TGTGCCTGGAGCCTGGGACTTCTCTGGGATCAGCCCCAGCATTTT. This sequence joins TRBV30 and TRBJ1-5; D possibly corresponds to TRBD1 (5 bases). The germline V gene encodes CDR1 GTSNPN and CDR2 SVGIG (reference sequence). CDR3 length: 15 residues. V lost 3 bases to trimming and J lost 5 bases, with 17 bases between them.

The chain is built from TRBV20-1 and TRBJ2-3; the D is unclear. With 6 bases removed from V and 2 bases from J, the gap between germline ends came to 9 bases. The V gene's germline CDR1 is DFQATT and CDR2 SNEGSKA (reference sequence). The CDR3 sequence is 12 residues long. CDR3 nucleotide sequence: TGCAGTGCCACGGAATCCACAGATACGCAGTATTTT. This codes for CSATESTDTQYF.

V usage is TRBV12-3 or TRBV12-4 and J usage is TRBJ2-7, with D unclear. V lost 5 bases, J lost 7 bases, and 15 bases lay in between. The CDR3 has 13 amino acids. In nucleotides, the CDR3 is TGTGCCAGCAGTCCCGACGGTTTATGGGAGCAGTACTTC. It encodes CASSPDGLWEQYF.

This clonotype has ten or more counts. This chain joins TRBV29-1 and TRBJ2-7, with D uncertain. The CDR3 totals 13 residues. CDR1 and CDR2 from the germline V gene are SQVTM and ANQGSEA. V lost 4 bases to trimming and J lost 0 bases, with 10 bases between them. The CDR3 here is CSVGVGISYEQYF. In DNA, the CDR3 is TGCAGCGTTGGGGTGGGGATCTCCTACGAGCAGTACTTC.

The genes are TRBV5-1 and TRBJ2-3, with D possibly matching TRBD1 (5 bases). The CDR3 contains 16 residues. V was trimmed by 3 bases and J by 4 bases, leaving 18 bases between them. The germline gives CDR1 SGHRS, CDR2 YFSETQ. CDR3 nucleotides: TGCGCCAGCAGCTCACAGACAGCGCTTAAGGCAGATACGCAGTATTTT. This sequence encodes CASSSQTALKADTQYF.

This clonotype has just a few counts. For the CDR3, the DNA is TGTGCCAGCAGCTTTGGTGGGGGTGTTAACTATGGCTACACCTTC. Amino acids: CASSFGGGVNYGYTF. The chain carries TRBV7-9 and TRBJ1-2; a possible D gene is TRBD1 (5 bases). CDR3 length: 15 amino acids. Germline V gives CDR1 SEHNR, CDR2 FQNEAQ (reference sequence). The V end was cut by 3 bases, the J end by 1 base, with 12 bases between.

The CDR3 nucleotides read TGTGCCAGCGGTAGCGGGGGGGCCTTGGGTGAGCAGTACTTC. Translation gives CASGSGGALGEQYF. The rearrangement uses TRBV6-1 and TRBJ2-7; TRBD2 aligns across 11 bases. The CDR3 spans 14 residues. V gave up 8 bases and J gave up 7 bases; unmatched junction bases: 10. Germline CDR1 reads MNHNS; CDR2 reads SASEGT.